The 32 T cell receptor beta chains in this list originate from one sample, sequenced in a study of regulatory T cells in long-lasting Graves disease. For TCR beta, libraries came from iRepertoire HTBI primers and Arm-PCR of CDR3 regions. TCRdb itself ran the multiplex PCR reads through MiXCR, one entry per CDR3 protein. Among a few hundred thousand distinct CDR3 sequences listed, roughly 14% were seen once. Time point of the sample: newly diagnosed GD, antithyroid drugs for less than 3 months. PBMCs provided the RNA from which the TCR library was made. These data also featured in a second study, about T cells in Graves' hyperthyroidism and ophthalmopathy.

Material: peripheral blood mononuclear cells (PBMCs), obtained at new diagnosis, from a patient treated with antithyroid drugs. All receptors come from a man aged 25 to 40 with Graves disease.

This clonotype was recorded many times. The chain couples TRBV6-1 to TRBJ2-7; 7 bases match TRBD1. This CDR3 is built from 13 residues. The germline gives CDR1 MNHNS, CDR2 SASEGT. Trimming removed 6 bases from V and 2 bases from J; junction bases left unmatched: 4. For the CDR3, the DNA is TGTGCCAGCAGGGGGACAGTTACCTACGAGCAGTACTTC. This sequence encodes CASRGTVTYEQYF.

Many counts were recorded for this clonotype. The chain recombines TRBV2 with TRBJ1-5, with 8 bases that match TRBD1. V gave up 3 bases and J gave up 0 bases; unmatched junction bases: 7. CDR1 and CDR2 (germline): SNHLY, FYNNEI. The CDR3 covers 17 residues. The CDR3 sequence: CASSDLGTGNSNQPQHF. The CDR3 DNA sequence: TGTGCCAGCAGTGACCTCGGGACAGGTAATAGCAATCAGCCCCAGCATTTT.

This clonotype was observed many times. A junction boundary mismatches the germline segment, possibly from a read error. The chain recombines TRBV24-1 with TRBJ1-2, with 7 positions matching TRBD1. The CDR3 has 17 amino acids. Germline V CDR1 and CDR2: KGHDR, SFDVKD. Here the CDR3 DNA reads TGTGCCACCAGAGATTCGAAATCGACAGGGAATTCCTATGGCTACACCTTC. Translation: CATRDSKSTGNSYGYTF.

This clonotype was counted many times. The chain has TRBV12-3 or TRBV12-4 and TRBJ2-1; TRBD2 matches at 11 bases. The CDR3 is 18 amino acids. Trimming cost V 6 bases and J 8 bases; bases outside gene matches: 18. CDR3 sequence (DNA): TGTGCCAGCAGCTCCGGACAGGAACCTAGCGGGAGGAGGGATGAGCAGTTCTTC. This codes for CASSSGQEPSGRRDEQFF.

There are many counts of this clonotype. CDR3 protein: CASRDREVTEAFF. Here the CDR3 DNA reads TGCGCCAGCCGGGACAGGGAGGTAACTGAAGCTTTCTTT. The chain combines TRBV5-1 with TRBJ1-1; TRBD1 agrees at 9 bases. The CDR3 length is 13 residues. Germline V gene data show CDR1 as SGHRS and CDR2 as YFSETQ. The ends lost 7 bases at V and 5 bases at J; junction bases unmatched: 6.

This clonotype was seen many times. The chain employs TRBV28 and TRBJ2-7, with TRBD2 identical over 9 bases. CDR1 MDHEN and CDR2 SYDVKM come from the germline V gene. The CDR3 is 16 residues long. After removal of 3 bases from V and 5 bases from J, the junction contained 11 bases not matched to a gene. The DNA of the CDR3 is TGTGCCAGCAGTTTTAGGCGGGAGGGCCATTCCCACGAGCAGTACTTC. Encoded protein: CASSFRREGHSHEQYF. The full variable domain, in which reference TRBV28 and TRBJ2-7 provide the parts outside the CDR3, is DVKVTQSSRYLVKRTGEKVFLECVQDMDHENMFWYRQDPGLGLRLIYFSYDVKMKEKGDIPEGYSVSREKKERFSLILESASTNQTSMYLCASSFRREGHSHEQYFGPGTRLTVT.

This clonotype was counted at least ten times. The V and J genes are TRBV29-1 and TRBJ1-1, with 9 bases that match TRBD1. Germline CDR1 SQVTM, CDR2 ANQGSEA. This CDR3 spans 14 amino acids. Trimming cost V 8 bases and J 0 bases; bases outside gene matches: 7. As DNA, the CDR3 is TGCAGCTCCAGGACAGGGGTGGTGAACACTGAAGCTTTCTTT. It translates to CSSRTGVVNTEAFF.

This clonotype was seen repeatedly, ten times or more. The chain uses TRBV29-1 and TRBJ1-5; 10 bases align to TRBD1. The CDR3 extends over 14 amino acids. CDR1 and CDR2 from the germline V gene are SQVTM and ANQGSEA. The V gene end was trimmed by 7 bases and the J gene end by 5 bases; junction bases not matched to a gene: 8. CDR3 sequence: CSATTGGRDQPQHF. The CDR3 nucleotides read TGCAGCGCAACGACAGGGGGCAGGGATCAGCCCCAGCATTTT. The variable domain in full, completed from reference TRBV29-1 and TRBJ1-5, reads SAVISQKPSRDICQRGTSLTIQCQVDSQVTMMFWYRQQPGQSLTLIATANQGSEATYESGFVIDKFPISRPNLTFSTLTVSNMSPEDSSIYLCSATTGGRDQPQHFGDGTRLSIL.

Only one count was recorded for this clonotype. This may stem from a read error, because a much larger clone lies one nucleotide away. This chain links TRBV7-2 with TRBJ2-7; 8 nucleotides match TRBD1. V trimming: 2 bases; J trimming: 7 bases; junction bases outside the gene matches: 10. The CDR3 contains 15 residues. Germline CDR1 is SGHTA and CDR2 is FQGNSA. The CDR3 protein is CASSLQGAGINEQYF. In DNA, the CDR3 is TGTGCCAGCAGCTTACAGGGGGCAGGTATCAATGAGCAGTACTTC.

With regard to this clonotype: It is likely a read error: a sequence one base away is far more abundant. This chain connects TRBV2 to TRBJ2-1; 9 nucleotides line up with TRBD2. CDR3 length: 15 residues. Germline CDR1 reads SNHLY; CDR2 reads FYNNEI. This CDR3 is CASSEEGTSTQTQFF. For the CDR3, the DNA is TGTGCCAGCAGCGAAGAAGGGACTAGCACCCAGACCCAGTTCTTC.

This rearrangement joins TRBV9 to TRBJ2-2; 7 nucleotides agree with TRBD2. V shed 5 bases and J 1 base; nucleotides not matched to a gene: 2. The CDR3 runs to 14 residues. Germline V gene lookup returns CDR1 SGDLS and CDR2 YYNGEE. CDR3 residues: CASRGGGNTGELFF. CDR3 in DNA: TGTGCCAGCAGGGGCGGGGGGAACACCGGGGAGCTGTTTTTT.

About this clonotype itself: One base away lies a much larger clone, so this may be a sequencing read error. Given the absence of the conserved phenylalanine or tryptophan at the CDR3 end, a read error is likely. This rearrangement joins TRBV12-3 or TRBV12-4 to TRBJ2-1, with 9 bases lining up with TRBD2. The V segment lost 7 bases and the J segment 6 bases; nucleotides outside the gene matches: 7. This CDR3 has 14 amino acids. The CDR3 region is CASTRLREGNEQFL. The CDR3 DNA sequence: TGTGCCAGCACCCGCTTGCGGGAGGGCAATGAGCAGTTCCTC.

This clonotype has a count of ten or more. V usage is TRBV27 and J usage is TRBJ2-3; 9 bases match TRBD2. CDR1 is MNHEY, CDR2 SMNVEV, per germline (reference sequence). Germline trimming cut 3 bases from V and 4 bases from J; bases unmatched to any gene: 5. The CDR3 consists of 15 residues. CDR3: CASSFMLAGSDTQYF. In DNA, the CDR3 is TGTGCCAGCAGTTTTATGCTAGCGGGATCAGATACGCAGTATTTT.

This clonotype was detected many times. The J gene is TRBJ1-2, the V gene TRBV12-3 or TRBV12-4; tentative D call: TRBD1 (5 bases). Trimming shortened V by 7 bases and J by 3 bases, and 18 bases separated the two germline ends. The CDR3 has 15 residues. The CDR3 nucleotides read TGTGCCAGCACGTCCTTCCGGGACCGCCACTATGGCTACACCTTC. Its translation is CASTSFRDRHYGYTF.

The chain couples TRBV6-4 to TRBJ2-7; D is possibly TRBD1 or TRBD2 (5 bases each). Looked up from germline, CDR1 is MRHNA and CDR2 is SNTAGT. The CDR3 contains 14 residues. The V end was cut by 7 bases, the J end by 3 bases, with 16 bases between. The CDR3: CASISDRDHYEQYF. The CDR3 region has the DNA TGTGCCAGCATCAGCGATAGGGACCACTACGAGCAGTACTTC.

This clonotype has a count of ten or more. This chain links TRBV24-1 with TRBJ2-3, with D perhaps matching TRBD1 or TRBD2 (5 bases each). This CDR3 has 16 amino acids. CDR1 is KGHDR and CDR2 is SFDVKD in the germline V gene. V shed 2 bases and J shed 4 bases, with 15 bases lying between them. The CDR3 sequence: CATSDSQGRWADTQYF. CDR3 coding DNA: TGTGCCACCAGTGATTCCCAGGGACGGTGGGCAGATACGCAGTATTTT.

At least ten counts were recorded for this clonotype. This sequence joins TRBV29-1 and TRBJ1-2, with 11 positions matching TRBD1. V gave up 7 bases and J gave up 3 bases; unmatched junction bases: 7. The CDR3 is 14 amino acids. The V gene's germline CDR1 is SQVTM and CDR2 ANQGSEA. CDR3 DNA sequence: TGCAGCGCCCGGGACAGGGGGTCCGACTATGGCTACACCTTC. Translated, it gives CSARDRGSDYGYTF.

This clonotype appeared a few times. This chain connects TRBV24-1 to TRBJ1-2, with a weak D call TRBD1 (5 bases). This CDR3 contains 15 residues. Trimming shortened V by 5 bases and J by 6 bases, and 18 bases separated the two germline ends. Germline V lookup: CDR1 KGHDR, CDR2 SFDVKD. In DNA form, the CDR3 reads TGTGCCACCAGTGGCCGTCGGGGGGGTGTTGATGGCTACACCTTC. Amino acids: CATSGRRGGVDGYTF.

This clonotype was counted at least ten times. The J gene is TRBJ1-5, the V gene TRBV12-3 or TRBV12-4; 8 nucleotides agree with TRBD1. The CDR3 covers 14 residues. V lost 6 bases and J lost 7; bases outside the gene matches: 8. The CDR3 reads CASSYGQGGQPQHF. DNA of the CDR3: TGTGCCAGCAGCTATGGACAGGGAGGCCAGCCCCAGCATTTT.

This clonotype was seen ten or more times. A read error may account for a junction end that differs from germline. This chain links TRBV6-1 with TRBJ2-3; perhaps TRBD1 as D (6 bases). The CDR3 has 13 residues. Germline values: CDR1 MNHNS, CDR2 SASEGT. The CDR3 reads CASNREITDTQYF. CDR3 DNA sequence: TGTGCCAGCAACAGGGAGATCACAGATACGCAGTATTTC.

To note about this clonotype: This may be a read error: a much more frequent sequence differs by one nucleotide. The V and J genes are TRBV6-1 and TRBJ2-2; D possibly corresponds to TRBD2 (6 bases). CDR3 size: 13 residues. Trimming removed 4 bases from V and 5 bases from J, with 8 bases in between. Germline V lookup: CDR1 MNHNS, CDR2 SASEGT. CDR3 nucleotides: TGTGCCAGCAGTGCAGGGAGGACCGGGGAGCTGTTTTTT. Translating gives CASSAGRTGELFF.

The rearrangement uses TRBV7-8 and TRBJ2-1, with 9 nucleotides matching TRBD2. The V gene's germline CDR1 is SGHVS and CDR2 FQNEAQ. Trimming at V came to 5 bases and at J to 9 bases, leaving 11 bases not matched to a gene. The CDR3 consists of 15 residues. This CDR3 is CASSGYYGTSFEQFF. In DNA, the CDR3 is TGTGCCAGCAGCGGATACTACGGGACTAGCTTTGAGCAGTTCTTC.

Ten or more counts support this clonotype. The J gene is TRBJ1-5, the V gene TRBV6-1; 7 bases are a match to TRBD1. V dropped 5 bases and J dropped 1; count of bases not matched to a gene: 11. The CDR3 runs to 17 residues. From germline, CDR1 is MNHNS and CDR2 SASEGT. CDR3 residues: CASSRSWTGGSNQPQHF. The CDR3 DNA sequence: TGTGCCAGCAGTCGCTCCTGGACAGGAGGGAGCAATCAGCCCCAGCATTTT.

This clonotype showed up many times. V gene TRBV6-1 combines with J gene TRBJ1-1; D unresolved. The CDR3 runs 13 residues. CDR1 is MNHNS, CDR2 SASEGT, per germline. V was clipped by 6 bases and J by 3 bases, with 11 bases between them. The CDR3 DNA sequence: TGTGCCAGCAGGCTTTTGGTAGACACTGAAGCTTTCTTT. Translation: CASRLLVDTEAFF.

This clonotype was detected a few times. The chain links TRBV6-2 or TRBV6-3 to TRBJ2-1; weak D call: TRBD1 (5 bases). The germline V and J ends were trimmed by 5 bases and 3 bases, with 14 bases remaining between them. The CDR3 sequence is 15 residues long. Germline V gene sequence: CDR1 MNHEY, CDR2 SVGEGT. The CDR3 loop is CASSEAGLVYNEQFF. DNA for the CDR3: TGTGCCAGCAGTGAAGCAGGGTTAGTCTACAATGAGCAGTTCTTC.

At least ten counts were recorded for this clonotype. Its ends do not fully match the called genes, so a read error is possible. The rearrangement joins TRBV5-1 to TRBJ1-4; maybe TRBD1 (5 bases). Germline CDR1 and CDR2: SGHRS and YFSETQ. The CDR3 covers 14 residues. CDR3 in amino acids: CASSLTATNEKLFF. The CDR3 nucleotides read TGTGCCAGCAGCTTGACAGCAACTAATGAAAAACTGTTTTTT.

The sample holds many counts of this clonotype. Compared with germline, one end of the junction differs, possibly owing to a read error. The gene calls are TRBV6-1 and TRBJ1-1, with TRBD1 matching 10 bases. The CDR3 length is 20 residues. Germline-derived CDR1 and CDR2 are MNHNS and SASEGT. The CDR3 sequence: CASSETKFSSWTGGYTGAFF. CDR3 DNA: TGTGCCAGCAGTGAAACCAAATTCTCGTCTTGGACAGGGGGATACACTGGAGCTTTCTTT.

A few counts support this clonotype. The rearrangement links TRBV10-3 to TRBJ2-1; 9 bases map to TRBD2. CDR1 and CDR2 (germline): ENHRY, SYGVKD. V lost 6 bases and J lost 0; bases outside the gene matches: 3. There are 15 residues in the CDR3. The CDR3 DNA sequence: TGTGCCATCAGAATTAGCGGGAGCTCCTACAATGAGCAGTTCTTC. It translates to CAIRISGSSYNEQFF.

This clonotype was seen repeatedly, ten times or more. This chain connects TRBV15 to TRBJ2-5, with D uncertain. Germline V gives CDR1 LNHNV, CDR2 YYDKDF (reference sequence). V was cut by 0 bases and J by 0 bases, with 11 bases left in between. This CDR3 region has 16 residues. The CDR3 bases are TGTGCCACCAGCAGAGACCGGGCCTTGTACCAAGAGACCCAGTACTTC. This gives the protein CATSRDRALYQETQYF.

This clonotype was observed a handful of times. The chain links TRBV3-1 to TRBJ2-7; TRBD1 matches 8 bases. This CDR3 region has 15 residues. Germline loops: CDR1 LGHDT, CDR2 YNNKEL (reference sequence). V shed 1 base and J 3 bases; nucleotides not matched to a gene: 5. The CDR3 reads CASSQASGGNYEQYF. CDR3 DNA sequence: TGTGCCAGCAGCCAAGCGTCAGGGGGCAACTACGAGCAGTACTTC.

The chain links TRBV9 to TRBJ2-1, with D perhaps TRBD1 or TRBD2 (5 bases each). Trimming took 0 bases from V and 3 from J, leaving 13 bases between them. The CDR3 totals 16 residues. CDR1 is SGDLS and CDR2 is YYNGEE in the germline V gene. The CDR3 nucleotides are TGTGCCAGCAGCGTAGGAGGGGCCGACCTCTACAATGAGCAGTTCTTC. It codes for CASSVGGADLYNEQFF.

Here the CDR3 DNA reads TGCGCCAGCAGCTACCGACAGGGGCTGGTGAACACTGAAGCTTTCTTT. Translated, it gives CASSYRQGLVNTEAFF. V and J are TRBV5-1 and TRBJ1-1, with 8 nucleotides matching TRBD1. This CDR3 region has 16 residues. Germline CDR1 and CDR2: SGHRS and YFSETQ. The V and J ends lost 3 bases and 0 bases, in that order; junction bases with no gene match: 7.